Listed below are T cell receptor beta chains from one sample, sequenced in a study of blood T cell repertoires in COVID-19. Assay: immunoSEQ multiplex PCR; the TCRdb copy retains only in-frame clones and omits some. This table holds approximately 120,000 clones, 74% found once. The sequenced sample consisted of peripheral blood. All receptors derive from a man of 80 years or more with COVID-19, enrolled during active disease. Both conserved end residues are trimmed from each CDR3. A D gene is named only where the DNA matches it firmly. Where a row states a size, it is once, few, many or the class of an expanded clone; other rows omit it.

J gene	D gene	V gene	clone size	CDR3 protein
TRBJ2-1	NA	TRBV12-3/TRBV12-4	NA	ASTTREWNEQF
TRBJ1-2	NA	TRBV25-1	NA	ASRTTNYGYT
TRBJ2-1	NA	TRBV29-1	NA	SGFHQGNEQF
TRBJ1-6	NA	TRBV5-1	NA	ASSFAAGGNNSPLH
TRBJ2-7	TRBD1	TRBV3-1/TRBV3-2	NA	ASSLTGGEQY
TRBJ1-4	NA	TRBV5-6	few	ASSLLATNEKLF
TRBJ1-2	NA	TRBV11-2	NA	ASSFDTGTGSGYT
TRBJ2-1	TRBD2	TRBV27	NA	ASSSGVAGVPGNEQF
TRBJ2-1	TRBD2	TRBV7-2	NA	ASSLAAGGAENEQF
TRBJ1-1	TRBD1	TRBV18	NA	ASSPVTGAYDTEAF
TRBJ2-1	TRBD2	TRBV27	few	ASSRTSGTYNEQF
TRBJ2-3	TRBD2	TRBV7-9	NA	ASSLLAGLSTDTQY
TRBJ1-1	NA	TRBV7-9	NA	ASSFGGIEAF
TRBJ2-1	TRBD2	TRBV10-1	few	ASSEASGGEQF
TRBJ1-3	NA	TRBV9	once	ASRGGGNTIY
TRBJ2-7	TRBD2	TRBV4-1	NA	ASSQEGLAGDNEQY
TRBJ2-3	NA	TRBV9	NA	ASSVSLGAGDTQY
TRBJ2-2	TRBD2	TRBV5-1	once	ASSPRLGGRGTGELF
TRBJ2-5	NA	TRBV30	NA	AWSPGGSRGETQY
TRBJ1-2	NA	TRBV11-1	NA	ASSSAGNSRGYT
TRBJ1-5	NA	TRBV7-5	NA	ARSPRGGDNQPQH
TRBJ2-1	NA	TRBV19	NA	ASSMSSYNEQF
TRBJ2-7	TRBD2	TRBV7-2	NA	ASSSAGLAGNEQY
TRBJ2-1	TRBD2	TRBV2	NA	ASQSGSGEQF
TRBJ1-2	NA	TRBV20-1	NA	SASGANYGYT
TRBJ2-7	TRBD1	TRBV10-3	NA	AISDPGQGIHEQY
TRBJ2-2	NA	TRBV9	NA	ASTVAAGRNTGELF
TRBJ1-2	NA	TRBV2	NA	ASKSSPGANYGYT
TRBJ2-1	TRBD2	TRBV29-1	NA	SVERMGRGETSGRAKQF
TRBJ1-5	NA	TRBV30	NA	AWSVRDNQPQH
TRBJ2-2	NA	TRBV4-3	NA	ASSQEGEGWSNTGELF
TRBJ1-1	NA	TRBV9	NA	ASSVQIYTEAF
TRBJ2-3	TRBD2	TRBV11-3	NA	ASSQSGSADTQY
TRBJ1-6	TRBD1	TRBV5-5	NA	ASSFSGTVNNSPLH
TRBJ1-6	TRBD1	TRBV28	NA	ASSPDRGYDSPLH
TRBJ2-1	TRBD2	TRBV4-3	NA	ASSQGLGPNNEQF
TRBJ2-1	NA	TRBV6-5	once	ASISYNEQF
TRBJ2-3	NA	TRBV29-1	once	SSYTDTQY
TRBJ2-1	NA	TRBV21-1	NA	ASSPWGGGHEQF
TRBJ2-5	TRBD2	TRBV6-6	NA	ASSPHSGRGRETQY
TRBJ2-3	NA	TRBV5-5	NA	ASSPLGGPADTQY